This is a list of T cell receptor beta chains from one sample in a study of blood T cell repertoires in COVID-19. Assay: immunoSEQ multiplex PCR; the TCRdb copy retains only in-frame clones and omits some. This table holds 110,000 or so clones, 65% to 90% found once. Input material: peripheral blood. Every receptor here comes from a woman older than 75 with active or convalescent COVID-19. Both conserved end residues are part of each CDR3. Each record gives: V gene, J gene, clone size, CDR3 protein. The size field is filled for only some rows; it gives once, few, many or a size class.

TRBV27	TRBJ1-2	once	CASSIGPLGGYGYTF
TRBV4-1	TRBJ2-5	-	CASGTSGSGETQYF
TRBV19	TRBJ2-1	few	CASSILGAYYDNEQFF
TRBV9	TRBJ2-3	-	CASSASGTSGRAADTQYF
TRBV19	TRBJ2-2	-	CASRSKQGSGGELFF
TRBV20-1	TRBJ1-2	few	CSASGGYTF
TRBV29-1	TRBJ2-1	medium-sized	CSVDGVVGKTYNEQFF
TRBV5-5	TRBJ2-3	-	CASSGTGSDTQYF
TRBV18	TRBJ2-3	-	CASSPLAGADTQYF
TRBV3-1/TRBV3-2	TRBJ2-1	-	CASSQDQLSFYNEQFF
TRBV5-4	TRBJ2-5	-	CASSQIRTSGMETQYF
TRBV21-1	TRBJ2-2	-	CASLMGTSASNTGELFF
TRBV5-4	TRBJ2-2	-	CASSPLGRGVTGELFF
TRBV27	TRBJ1-3	-	CASSLQGSGNTIYF
TRBV9	TRBJ2-7	few	CASSLTGGYEQYF
TRBV18	TRBJ2-5	-	CASSPLPPTGLEETQYF
TRBV30	TRBJ1-2	-	CAWSPQGYGYTF
TRBV18	TRBJ1-1	few	CASSPQSGSSTEAFF
TRBV29-1	TRBJ1-5	-	CSVGASNQPQHF
TRBV24-1	TRBJ2-2	once	CATRPGQGNTGELFF
TRBV28	TRBJ2-7	-	CASRPSGGSYEQYF
TRBV6-6	TRBJ1-3	-	CASSSYSYNSGNTIYF
TRBV7-9	TRBJ2-3	-	CASSPPGVPTDTQYF
TRBV7-3	TRBJ2-5	-	CASSLGGEETQYF
TRBV4-1	TRBJ1-1	-	CASSQGRGLITEAFF
TRBV20-1	TRBJ2-3	-	CRAGSADTQYF
TRBV24-1	TRBJ1-2	-	CATSDFSGGYTF
TRBV6-5	TRBJ2-5	-	CAPPRGTEGETQYF
TRBV6-6	TRBJ2-1	once	CASSYGQLPGNEQFF
TRBV29-1	TRBJ2-3	-	CSVELIAGGPGTQYF
TRBV5-1	TRBJ2-1	few	CASSTQGGTYNEQFF
TRBV6-1	TRBJ1-2	-	CASSEPGHTNYGYTF
TRBV20-1	TRBJ1-6	-	CSASDDRKLSPLHF
TRBV23-1	TRBJ2-7	-	CASSQPGLAGPSYEQYF
TRBV28	TRBJ1-2	-	CASRPRGQFYGYTF
TRBV18	TRBJ2-5	-	CASSPRNTPFGSRNKETQYF
TRBV11-2	TRBJ1-2	-	CASSLDIQGGYTF
TRBV4-1	TRBJ1-4	once	CASSQDLYPNEKLFF
TRBV2	TRBJ2-7	-	CASSLQESPVGEQYF
TRBV7-6	TRBJ1-5	-	CASSLDRAGNQPQHF
TRBV7-9	TRBJ2-1	-	CASSSGNEQFF
TRBV5-4	TRBJ2-5	-	CASSPSGKQETQYF
TRBV18	TRBJ2-1	-	CASSPRTSGRFNEQFF
TRBV7-3	TRBJ1-1	few	CASSPAGTVTEAFF
TRBV19	TRBJ1-2	-	CASTTSFDRGFGYTF
TRBV5-4	TRBJ2-1	-	CASSGGLAAGGPRFNEQFF
TRBV7-2	TRBJ2-5	-	CASSPPGFQETQYF
TRBV27	TRBJ2-2	medium-sized	CASSNPGTPNTGELFF
TRBV6-1	TRBJ2-2	-	CASSDYGPRGPIVGELFF
TRBV5-1	TRBJ2-5	-	CASSLVLTSGEETQYF